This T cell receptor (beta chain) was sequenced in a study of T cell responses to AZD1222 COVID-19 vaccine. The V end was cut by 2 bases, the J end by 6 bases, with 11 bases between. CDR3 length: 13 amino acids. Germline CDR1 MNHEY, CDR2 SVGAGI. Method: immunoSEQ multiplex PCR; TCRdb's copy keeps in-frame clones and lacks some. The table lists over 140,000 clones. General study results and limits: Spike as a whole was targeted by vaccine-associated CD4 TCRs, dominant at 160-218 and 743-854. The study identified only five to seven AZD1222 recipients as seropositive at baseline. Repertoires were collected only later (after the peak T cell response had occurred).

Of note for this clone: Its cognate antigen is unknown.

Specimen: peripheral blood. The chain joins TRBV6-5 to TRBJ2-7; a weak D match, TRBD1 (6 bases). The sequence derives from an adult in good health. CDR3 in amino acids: CASSYGGLSEQYF. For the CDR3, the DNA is TGTGCCAGCAGTTACGGGGGCCTGAGCGAGCAGTACTTC.